The 13 T cell receptor beta chains below all came from one sample that was sequenced in a study of T cell responses to AZD1222 COVID-19 vaccine. The data were produced by immunoSEQ multiplex PCR, yet TCRdb's version contains in-frame clones alone and is incomplete. The sample lists around 100,000 clones, approximately 89% occurring once. Sequencing used peripheral blood, obtained on day 0 of AZD1222 vaccination. These receptors were taken from an adult in good health.

The CDR3 DNA follows: TGTGCCAGCAGTCTAAAGGGTAACTATGGCTACACCTTC. This translates into CASSLKGNYGYTF. The chain combines TRBV7-2 with TRBJ1-2; no reliable D call. CDR3 size: 13 residues. Trimming removed 6 bases from V and 1 base from J, with 9 bases in between. Germline-derived CDR1 and CDR2 are SGHTA and FQGNSA. The whole variable domain, filled in from reference TRBV7-2 and TRBJ1-2, reads GAGVSQSPSNKVTEKGKDVELRCDPISGHTALYWYRQSLGQGLEFLIYFQGNSAPDKSGLPSDRFSAERTGGSVSTLTIQRTQQEDSAVYLCASSLKGNYGYTFGSGTRLTVV.

The V and J genes are TRBV18 and TRBJ1-2; 9 bases line up with TRBD1. Losses at the gene ends were 1 base for V and 8 bases for J; bases not matched to a gene: 2. The germline CDR1 and CDR2 sequences are KGHSH and LQKENI. There are 13 residues in the CDR3. The CDR3 region has the DNA TGTGCCAGCTCACCACTCGGACAGGGGGGCTACACCTTC. Translation: CASSPLGQGGYTF.

The chain uses TRBV7-2 and TRBJ1-2; D is unresolved. V was trimmed by 2 bases and J by 4 bases, leaving 5 bases between them. The germline CDR1 and CDR2 sequences are SGHTA and FQGNSA. This CDR3 contains 12 residues. This CDR3 reads CASSLIGYGYTF. The CDR3 DNA follows: TGTGCCAGCAGCTTAATCGGCTATGGCTACACCTTC.

The CDR3 nucleotides are TGTGCCACCAGTCGGGGGGACTCTGCGAACACTGAAGCTTTCTTT. This sequence encodes CATSRGDSANTEAFF. The chain has TRBV24-1 and TRBJ1-1, with TRBD1 as a possible D gene (5 bases). Trimming took off 6 bases at V and 1 base at J, with 14 bases between the two ends. Germline assignment: CDR1 KGHDR and CDR2 SFDVKD. The CDR3 length is 15 residues.

This clone has only a few counts. The chain links TRBV6-5 to TRBJ1-3; 8 nucleotides align to TRBD1. With V trimmed by 5 bases and J by 3 bases, 3 bases remained unmatched. The CDR3 totals 14 residues. CDR1 is MNHEY and CDR2 is SVGAGI in the germline V gene. CDR3 amino acids: CASSQGARGNTIYF. CDR3 DNA: TGTGCCAGCAGTCAGGGGGCTCGTGGAAACACCATATATTTT.

This sequence joins TRBV30 and TRBJ1-6; D is unclear. The germline V gene has CDR1 GTSNPN and CDR2 SVGIG (reference sequence). The CDR3 has 10 amino acids. Trimming left V 5 bases short and J 9 bases short, with 5 bases between. CDR3 in amino acids: CAWGRSPLHF. The CDR3 DNA is TGTGCCTGGGGTCGTTCACCCCTCCACTTT.

The chain joins TRBV18 to TRBJ2-7; D is perhaps TRBD1 (5 bases). Trimming took off 2 bases at V and 4 bases at J, with 9 bases between the two ends. The CDR3 sequence is 13 residues long. Germline V gene data show CDR1 as KGHSH and CDR2 as LQKENI. The CDR3 DNA reads as TGTGCCAGCTCACCAGGGGCCGGTTACGAGCAGTACTTC. As protein: CASSPGAGYEQYF.

The V gene is TRBV3-1 (or the pseudogene TRBV3-2), the J gene TRBJ2-2; 7 bases line up with TRBD1. The CDR3 has 14 residues. V lost 5 bases to trimming and J lost 1 base; unmatched junction nucleotides: 1. Per germline, CDR1 LGHDT and CDR2 YNNKEL (reference sequence). The CDR3 loop is CASSGTVNTGELFF. CDR3 nucleotides: TGTGCCAGCAGCGGGACAGTGAACACCGGGGAGCTGTTTTTT.

The V call is TRBV12-3 or TRBV12-4, the J call TRBJ2-1, with no clear D. The CDR3 sequence is 12 residues long. Trimming took 3 bases from V and 12 from J, leaving 12 bases between them. CDR3 DNA sequence: TGTGCCAGCAGTTTTCGTCAAGTTGGGCAGTTCTTC. Encoded protein: CASSFRQVGQFF.

The rearrangement uses TRBV11-2 and TRBJ2-1; D is perhaps TRBD1 or TRBD2 (5 bases each). The CDR3 contains 16 residues. V was clipped by 3 bases and J by 2 bases, with 14 bases between them. The germline gives CDR1 SGHAT, CDR2 FQNNGV. CDR3: CASSFGWDRAYNEQFF. CDR3 sequence (DNA): TGTGCCAGCAGCTTCGGTTGGGACCGAGCCTACAATGAGCAGTTCTTC.

In this sample, this clone turned up once. The identical CDR3 is also encoded by other nucleotide sequences in the sample. This sequence joins TRBV28 and TRBJ1-3; possible D gene TRBD1, 5 bases. CDR3 length: 14 amino acids. V dropped 1 base and J dropped 2 bases, with 6 bases sitting between them. The germline V gene encodes CDR1 MDHEN and CDR2 SYDVKM. CDR3 amino acids: CASSLLGAGNTIYF. The CDR3 DNA is TGTGCCAGCAGTTTATTAGGGGCTGGAAACACCATATATTTT.

The gene calls are TRBV19 and TRBJ1-5; no clear D. Germline V CDR1 and CDR2: LNHDA, SQIVND (reference sequence). The CDR3 loop spans 10 amino acids. V was clipped by 11 bases and J by 5 bases, with 7 bases between them. The CDR3 nucleotides read TGTGCCGCCTCGGATCAGCCCCAGCATTTT. This codes for CAASDQPQHF.

Only one count was recorded for this clone. The CDR3 reads CASSGAPAGNEQFF. DNA of the CDR3: TGTGCCAGCTCCGGGGCCCCAGCGGGCAATGAGCAGTTCTTC. This sequence joins TRBV11-2 and TRBJ2-1; D perhaps matches TRBD2 (6 bases). The CDR3 is made up of 14 amino acids. Germline CDR1 SGHAT, CDR2 FQNNGV. The V gene lost 8 bases and the J gene lost 6 bases, with 17 bases spanning the gap.